Here is one T cell receptor beta chain with its context. This record comes from a study of T cell changes during pregnancy in multiple sclerosis. The CDR3 runs 16 residues. Profiled with immunoSEQ multiplex PCR; TCRdb holds only in-frame clones, not every one. Of more than 80,000 clones in the sample, about nine tenths were seen once. The sequence was collected from a female donor in good health, serving as a control in a pregnancy study. Some clones in this sample may be carry-over from other donors' samples. The rearrangement joins TRBV21-1 to TRBJ1-5; the table's D gene call, TRBD1, was not cross checked with the DNA. TRBV21-1 is a listed pseudogene. The sequenced sample was PBMCs, obtained in the first trimester of pregnancy. The CDR3 is CASSKPGQGGNQPQHF. CDR3 nucleotides: TGTGCCAGCAGCAAGCCGGGACAGGGGGGGAATCAGCCCCAGCATTTT.